This TCR beta chain originates from a study of blood T cell repertoires in COVID-19 (dated by TCRdb to 2019 to 2021). Background for the entire study: Collaborator samples came from the United States, Italy and Spain and covered acute and convalescent phases of COVID-19. The material from the prospective study consisted of cDNA or gDNA derived from T cells, B-cell-depleted T cells, or PBMCs. Sample metadata almost always included a de-identified subject ID, COVID-19 status, age in years and sex. Samples were obtained from the ongoing ImmuneRACE study (first 160 participants) and from about 1,300 subjects provided by 6 global collaborators. Subjects who had been exposed to COVID-19, were actively infected with it, or had recovered from it provided the deeply sampled blood TCRbeta repertoires that made up the dataset. Where HLA class I and class II types were available, the types were taken from metadata supplied by the sample provider, not from assay-based typing. The repertoires were made available in a free public database intended to serve as a resource for research on the immune response to SARS-CoV-2. Paper-wide results and their limitations: How much clinical and demographic metadata was included differed by source and by participant, and the metadata was provided uncurated.

As to this clone: Its binding antigen is unknown. The record has no base qualities; no much larger clone is one base away.

Each collaborating institution followed its own protocols to collect whole blood in K2EDTA tubes. For TCRbeta analysis, collaborator samples were shipped as frozen whole blood, as isolated PBMCs, or as DNA extracted from either sample type. Trimming at the junction amounts to 2 bases on V and 1 base on J, and the germline ends lie 12 bases apart. Taken from the germline V gene, the CDR1 and CDR2 loops are SGDLS and YYNGEE. The CDR3 spans 15 residues, from the cysteine through the phenylalanine. Only the CDR3 region is kept as DNA, spanning 45 bases read in frame from base 1. The immunoSEQ Assay, a bias-controlled multiplex PCR, was used to amplify TCRbeta CDR3 regions from genomic DNA. As for the original processing: The number of nucleated cells in each sample was estimated from the amplification of reference gene primers within the assay. To quantify the absolute abundance of each unique TCRbeta CDR3 rearrangement, sequence reads were collapsed and filtered. For each sample, productive Simpson clonality was calculated as the square root of Simpson's diversity index over productive rearrangements. The source is immuneACCESS, and TCRdb retained only in-frame sequences with V and J called. Part of the clones is not carried over; for the studies checked, unresolved V genes explain less than half of this, and the remainder is unexplained. V and J calls and clone size are copied from that table; D and trimming were computed from the DNA. The sample yields about 110,000 clones; 70% to 80% were counted once. In total, the top ten clones hold around 7.3% of the sample.

The rearranged chain carries TRBV9 and TRBJ2-5; matching of 5 bases hints at TRBD2 as the D gene. The receptor's source is a woman aged 60-70 years with acute or convalescent COVID-19. The specimen sequenced was peripheral blood. The CDR3 protein sequence reads: CASSVSPGVQETQYF. The bases read TGTGCCAGCAGCGTGTCCCCCGGGGTCCAAGAGACCCAGTACTTC.